These T cell receptor beta chains were read from a single sample in a study of T cell clonotyping in hematopoietic cell transplantation. Measured with immunoSEQ multiplex PCR; TCRdb has only the in-frame clones, and not every one. The sample has roughly 5,300 clones; about 66% are singletons. This material consisted of PBMCs, taken 180 days after allogeneic stem cell transplant. All receptors come from a male patient aged 50 to 60 who had an allogeneic stem cell transplant from an unrelated donor, so the T cells may come from the graft donor. Some clones in this sample may be carry-over from other donors' samples. Both conserved end residues are part of each CDR3. The D gene is left open where the match is weak. Not every row has a clone size; where given, it reads once, few, many or a size class.

CDR3 DNA: TGTGCCAGCAGCGCGGACAGCTACCTTTATGGCTACACCTTC
CDR3 protein: CASSADSYLYGYTF
D gene: NA
J gene: TRBJ1-2
clone size: NA
V gene: TRBV5-4

CDR3 DNA: TGCGCCAGCAGCCAAGGAGGTCTGAATGAAAAACTGTTTTTT
CDR3 protein: CASSQGGLNEKLFF
D gene: NA
J gene: TRBJ1-4
clone size: NA
V gene: TRBV4-3

CDR3 DNA: TGCGCCAGCAGGAGGGTGTGGAACACCGGGGAGCTGTTTTTT
CDR3 protein: CASRRVWNTGELFF
D gene: NA
J gene: TRBJ2-2
clone size: few
V gene: TRBV5-1

CDR3 DNA: TGCGCCAGCAGCGGGGACAACGTCAGGAATGGCTACACCTTC
CDR3 protein: CASSGDNVRNGYTF
D gene: NA
J gene: TRBJ1-2
clone size: NA
V gene: TRBV5-1

CDR3 DNA: TGTGCCAGCAGCGTAGGACTTAGGGAGACCCAGTACTTC
CDR3 protein: CASSVGLRETQYF
D gene: NA
J gene: TRBJ2-5
clone size: NA
V gene: TRBV9

CDR3 DNA: TGTGCCAGCCAAAGGGGAGCAAGTCAAATGAACACTGAAGCTTTCTTT
CDR3 protein: CASQRGASQMNTEAFF
D gene: NA
J gene: TRBJ1-1
clone size: NA
V gene: TRBV25-1

CDR3 DNA: TGTGCCAGCAGCGACGGGGAGACCCAGTACTTC
CDR3 protein: CASSDGETQYF
D gene: NA
J gene: TRBJ2-5
clone size: NA
V gene: TRBV7-3

CDR3 DNA: TGTGCTAGCGGCCAGCTAAGGGGCTCGAGCAATCAGCCCCAGCATTTT
CDR3 protein: CASGQLRGSSNQPQHF
D gene: NA
J gene: TRBJ1-5
clone size: NA
V gene: TRBV7-7

CDR3 DNA: TGCAGCGTTAAGCGGGAGAGCCACAATGAGCAGTTCTTC
CDR3 protein: CSVKRESHNEQFF
D gene: TRBD2
J gene: TRBJ2-1
clone size: NA
V gene: TRBV29-1

CDR3 DNA: TGCGCCAGTCGGACTAGCGGGAACTACGAGCAGTACTTC
CDR3 protein: CASRTSGNYEQYF
D gene: TRBD2
J gene: TRBJ2-7
clone size: NA
V gene: TRBV10-2

CDR3 DNA: TGTGCCAGCAGCGCTGCTAGAGGAGTCCGTGAAGCTTTCTTT
CDR3 protein: CASSAARGVREAFF
D gene: NA
J gene: TRBJ1-1
clone size: NA
V gene: TRBV2

CDR3 DNA: TGCAGCGCAGGGGACTCTAATAGCAATCAGCCCCAGCATTTT
CDR3 protein: CSAGDSNSNQPQHF
D gene: NA
J gene: TRBJ1-5
clone size: NA
V gene: TRBV29-1

CDR3 DNA: TGTGCCAGCAGTTCCACTGGCCCTTACCATCAGCCCCAGCATTTT
CDR3 protein: CASSSTGPYHQPQHF
D gene: NA
J gene: TRBJ1-5
clone size: NA
V gene: TRBV27

CDR3 DNA: TGTGCCAGCAGCAAACAGGGGGCGGTTGGCTACACCTTC
CDR3 protein: CASSKQGAVGYTF
D gene: TRBD1
J gene: TRBJ1-2
clone size: once
V gene: TRBV27

CDR3 DNA: TGTGCCAGCAGTTCTCCTGGGGCCGCCCGAGCGGGAGGGCCCACCGGGGAGCTGTTTTTT
CDR3 protein: CASSSPGAARAGGPTGELFF
D gene: TRBD2
J gene: TRBJ2-2
clone size: NA
V gene: TRBV28

CDR3 DNA: TGTGCCAGCAGCTTAGAGGGTCGCTCTGGGGCCAACGTCCTGACTTTC
CDR3 protein: CASSLEGRSGANVLTF
D gene: NA
J gene: TRBJ2-6
clone size: NA
V gene: TRBV7-9

CDR3 DNA: TGTGCCAGCAGCCACAGAGGCCATGGGAACACTGAAGCTTTCTTT
CDR3 protein: CASSHRGHGNTEAFF
D gene: NA
J gene: TRBJ1-1
clone size: NA
V gene: TRBV6-1

CDR3 DNA: TGTGCCAGCAGTTACTCTTCCAGGAGAGATACGCAGTATTTT
CDR3 protein: CASSYSSRRDTQYF
D gene: NA
J gene: TRBJ2-3
clone size: NA
V gene: TRBV6-6

CDR3 DNA: TGTGCCATCAGTAAGTCCGGGACTAGCGGGCCAGATACGCAGTATTTT
CDR3 protein: CAISKSGTSGPDTQYF
D gene: TRBD2
J gene: TRBJ2-3
clone size: NA
V gene: TRBV10-3

CDR3 DNA: TGTGCCAGCAGCTTGGCGGGTAGCGCAGACTACGAGCAGTACTTC
CDR3 protein: CASSLAGSADYEQYF
D gene: NA
J gene: TRBJ2-7
clone size: NA
V gene: TRBV5-6

CDR3 DNA: TGTGCCAGCAGCAATCAGGGGGTTGGCTACACCTTC
CDR3 protein: CASSNQGVGYTF
D gene: TRBD1
J gene: TRBJ1-2
clone size: NA
V gene: TRBV5-4

CDR3 DNA: TGTGCCAGCACCTCGGGAGGGGGAGAGACCCAGTACTTC
CDR3 protein: CASTSGGGETQYF
D gene: TRBD2
J gene: TRBJ2-5
clone size: NA
V gene: TRBV28

CDR3 DNA: TGTGCCAGCAGGGGACTCAGGAGCTCCTACAATGAGCAGTTCTTC
CDR3 protein: CASRGLRSSYNEQFF
D gene: NA
J gene: TRBJ2-1
clone size: NA
V gene: TRBV2

CDR3 DNA: TGTGCCAGCAGCCGCGGGGGATGGGAGACCCAGTACTTC
CDR3 protein: CASSRGGWETQYF
D gene: TRBD2
J gene: TRBJ2-5
clone size: NA
V gene: TRBV27

CDR3 DNA: TGCAGTGCTAGTACGGCGGCGGAGCAGTTCTTC
CDR3 protein: CSASTAAEQFF
D gene: NA
J gene: TRBJ2-1
clone size: NA
V gene: TRBV20-1

CDR3 DNA: TGTGCCAGCAGCTTGGCCGGGACAGGGGGTCTCACTAACTATGGCTACACCTTC
CDR3 protein: CASSLAGTGGLTNYGYTF
D gene: TRBD1
J gene: TRBJ1-2
clone size: NA
V gene: TRBV5-6

CDR3 DNA: TGTGCCATCAGTGAGTTTCCAGGGGGGCAGACTAGCGATGAGCAGTTCTTC
CDR3 protein: CAISEFPGGQTSDEQFF
D gene: NA
J gene: TRBJ2-1
clone size: hyperexpanded
V gene: TRBV10-3

CDR3 DNA: TGCGCCAGCAGCTCTTCCTACGAGCAGTACTTC
CDR3 protein: CASSSSYEQYF
D gene: NA
J gene: TRBJ2-7
clone size: medium-sized
V gene: TRBV5-1

CDR3 DNA: TGTGCCAGCAGTACTATGGGTAGGGTCAATGAGCAGTTCTTC
CDR3 protein: CASSTMGRVNEQFF
D gene: NA
J gene: TRBJ2-1
clone size: NA
V gene: TRBV25-1

CDR3 DNA: TGCGCCAGCAGTTTAGCGGGAGGGGGAGGGTTCTTC
CDR3 protein: CASSLAGGGGFF
D gene: TRBD2
J gene: TRBJ2-1
clone size: NA
V gene: TRBV4-3

CDR3 DNA: TGTGCCAGCAGCGTAGAAGAGACCCAGTACTTC
CDR3 protein: CASSVEETQYF
D gene: NA
J gene: TRBJ2-5
clone size: few
V gene: TRBV7-1

CDR3 DNA: TGCAGCGTTGAAGGAGGACCTTTCCAAGAGACCCAGTACTTC
CDR3 protein: CSVEGGPFQETQYF
D gene: NA
J gene: TRBJ2-5
clone size: NA
V gene: TRBV29-1

CDR3 DNA: TGCGCCAGCAGCCAAGGGACAGGGGACATCAATGAGCAGTTCTTC
CDR3 protein: CASSQGTGDINEQFF
D gene: TRBD1
J gene: TRBJ2-1
clone size: NA
V gene: TRBV4-3

CDR3 DNA: TGTGCCAGTAGTATAGATGTCCGGCAGATGACCCGCTACAATGAGCAGTTCTTC
CDR3 protein: CASSIDVRQMTRYNEQFF
D gene: NA
J gene: TRBJ2-1
clone size: NA
V gene: TRBV19

CDR3 DNA: TGTGCCAGCAGCCAAGATTGGCAGGTTCGACACACCGGGGAGCTGTTTTTT
CDR3 protein: CASSQDWQVRHTGELFF
D gene: NA
J gene: TRBJ2-2
clone size: NA
V gene: TRBV4-2

CDR3 DNA: TGTGCCAGCAAGCGGACAGGAAGCAATCAGCCCCAGCATTTT
CDR3 protein: CASKRTGSNQPQHF
D gene: TRBD1
J gene: TRBJ1-5
clone size: NA
V gene: TRBV2

CDR3 DNA: TGTGCCAGTAGTATAGGTCTTCGCGGGGTTCAGCCCCAGCATTTT
CDR3 protein: CASSIGLRGVQPQHF
D gene: NA
J gene: TRBJ1-5
clone size: large
V gene: TRBV19

CDR3 DNA: TGTGCCAGCAGTGAACTGGGTGAGGGCCCGGCGAACACTGAAGCTTTCTTT
CDR3 protein: CASSELGEGPANTEAFF
D gene: NA
J gene: TRBJ1-1
clone size: few
V gene: TRBV6-1

CDR3 DNA: TGTGCCAGCAGTTACCGGGTTGACAGGAGCCTCAAAAACATTCAGTACTTC
CDR3 protein: CASSYRVDRSLKNIQYF
D gene: NA
J gene: TRBJ2-4
clone size: NA
V gene: TRBV4-2

CDR3 DNA: TGTGCCAGCAGTGGTAGTGGATATGGCTACACCTTC
CDR3 protein: CASSGSGYGYTF
D gene: NA
J gene: TRBJ1-2
clone size: NA
V gene: TRBV25-1

CDR3 DNA: TGCAGCGTTAAAATCCAGGGCAGGCTACCCTACGAGCAGTACTTC
CDR3 protein: CSVKIQGRLPYEQYF
D gene: NA
J gene: TRBJ2-7
clone size: once
V gene: TRBV29-1

CDR3 DNA: TGTGCCAGCAGCTTAGTAGTGGGACAGGCTTGGGATGCTGGAAACACCATATATTTT
CDR3 protein: CASSLVVGQAWDAGNTIYF
D gene: TRBD1
J gene: TRBJ1-3
clone size: NA
V gene: TRBV7-2

CDR3 DNA: TGCGCCAGCAGCGCGGCCGGGAGCTCCTACAATGAGCAGTTCTTC
CDR3 protein: CASSAAGSSYNEQFF
D gene: NA
J gene: TRBJ2-1
clone size: few
V gene: TRBV5-1

CDR3 DNA: TGCGCCAGCAGCCAAGATCATGGACAGGGCAATGAAAAACTGTTTTTT
CDR3 protein: CASSQDHGQGNEKLFF
D gene: TRBD1
J gene: TRBJ1-4
clone size: NA
V gene: TRBV4-3

CDR3 DNA: TGTGCCAGCAGTGAACAACCACCACCTAACACAGATACGCAGTATTTT
CDR3 protein: CASSEQPPPNTDTQYF
D gene: NA
J gene: TRBJ2-3
clone size: NA
V gene: TRBV6-1

CDR3 DNA: TGTGCCAGCACCGCTGGGGACACAGATACGCAGTATTTT
CDR3 protein: CASTAGDTDTQYF
D gene: NA
J gene: TRBJ2-3
clone size: NA
V gene: TRBV9

CDR3 DNA: TGTGCCAGCACCCATCACAGTGACTCGGGGGTGGGATCCTACAATGAGCAGTTCTTC
CDR3 protein: CASTHHSDSGVGSYNEQFF
D gene: NA
J gene: TRBJ2-1
clone size: NA
V gene: TRBV28

CDR3 DNA: TGTGCCAGCAGCTTATTTTACTCCGACAATGAGCGGTTCTTC
CDR3 protein: CASSLFYSDNERFF
D gene: NA
J gene: TRBJ2-1
clone size: NA
V gene: TRBV7-6

CDR3 DNA: TGTGCCAGCAGCCCCCCCCGGGAGACCGCTTCAGATACGCAGTATTTT
CDR3 protein: CASSPPRETASDTQYF
D gene: NA
J gene: TRBJ2-3
clone size: few
V gene: TRBV7-9

CDR3 DNA: TGTGCCAGCAGTTACCCAGATACGCAGTATTTT
CDR3 protein: CASSYPDTQYF
D gene: NA
J gene: TRBJ2-3
clone size: NA
V gene: TRBV6-1

CDR3 DNA: TGTGCCAGCAGTCCGGGACGGTTAGGCGATCAGCCCCAGCATTTT
CDR3 protein: CASSPGRLGDQPQHF
D gene: NA
J gene: TRBJ1-5
clone size: NA
V gene: TRBV28